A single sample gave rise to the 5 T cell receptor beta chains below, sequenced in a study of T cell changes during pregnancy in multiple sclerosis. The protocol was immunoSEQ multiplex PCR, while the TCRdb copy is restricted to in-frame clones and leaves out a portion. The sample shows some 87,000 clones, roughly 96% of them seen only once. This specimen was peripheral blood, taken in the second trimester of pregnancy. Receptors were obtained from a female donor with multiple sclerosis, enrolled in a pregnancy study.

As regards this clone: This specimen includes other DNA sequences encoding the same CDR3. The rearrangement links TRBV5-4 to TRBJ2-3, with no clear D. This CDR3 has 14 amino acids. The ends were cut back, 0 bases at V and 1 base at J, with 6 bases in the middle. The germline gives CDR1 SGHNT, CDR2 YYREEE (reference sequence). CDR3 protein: CASSLGQRTDTQYF. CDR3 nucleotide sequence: TGTGCCAGCAGCTTGGGACAACGCACAGATACGCAGTATTTT. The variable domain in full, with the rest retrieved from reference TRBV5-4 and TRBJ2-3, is ETGVTQSPTHLIKTRGQQVTLRCSSQSGHNTVSWYQQALGQGPQFIFQYYREEENGRGNFPPRFSGLQFPNYSSELNVNALELDDSALYLCASSLGQRTDTQYFGPGTRLTVL.

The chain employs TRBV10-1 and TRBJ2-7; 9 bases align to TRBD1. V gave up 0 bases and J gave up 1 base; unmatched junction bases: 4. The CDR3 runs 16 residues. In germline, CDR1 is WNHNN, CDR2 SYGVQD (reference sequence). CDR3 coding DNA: TGCGCCAGCAGTGAGTCTTTGACAGGGGGATCCTACGAGCAGTACTTC. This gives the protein CASSESLTGGSYEQYF.

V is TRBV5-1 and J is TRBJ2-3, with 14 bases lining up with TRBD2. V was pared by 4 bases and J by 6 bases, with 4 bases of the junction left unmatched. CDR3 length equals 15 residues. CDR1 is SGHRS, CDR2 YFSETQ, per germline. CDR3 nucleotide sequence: TGCGCCAGCAGCCGACTAGCGGGAGGGCCGGATACGCAGTATTTT. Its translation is CASSRLAGGPDTQYF.

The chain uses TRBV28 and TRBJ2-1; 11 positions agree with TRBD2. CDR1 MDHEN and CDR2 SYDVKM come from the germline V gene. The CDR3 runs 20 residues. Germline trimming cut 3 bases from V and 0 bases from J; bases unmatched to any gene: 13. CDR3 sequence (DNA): TGTGCCAGCAGTTTTGATGGGGGACTAGCGGCTCGGAGCTCCTACAATGAGCAGTTCTTC. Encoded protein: CASSFDGGLAARSSYNEQFF.

The CDR3 coding sequence is TGTGCCAGCAGTTCTCCCACACCCGGACGGGATATTTCCTCCTACGAGCAGTACTTC. Translating gives CASSSPTPGRDISSYEQYF. This sequence joins TRBV28 and TRBJ2-7, with D possibly TRBD2 on 5 matching bases. Germline CDR1 and CDR2: MDHEN and SYDVKM. The CDR3 runs 19 residues. The ends were cut back, 4 bases at V and 0 bases at J, with 25 bases in the middle.